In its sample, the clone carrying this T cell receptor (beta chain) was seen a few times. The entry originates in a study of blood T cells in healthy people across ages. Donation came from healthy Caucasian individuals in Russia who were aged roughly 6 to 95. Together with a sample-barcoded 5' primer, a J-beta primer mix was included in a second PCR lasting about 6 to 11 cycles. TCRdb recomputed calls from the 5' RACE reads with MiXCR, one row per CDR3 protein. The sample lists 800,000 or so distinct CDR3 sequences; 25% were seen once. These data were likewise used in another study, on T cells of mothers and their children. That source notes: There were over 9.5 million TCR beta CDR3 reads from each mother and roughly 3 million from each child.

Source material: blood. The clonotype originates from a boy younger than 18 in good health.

This chain's CDR3 is CSAETGRNTEAFF. CDR3 nucleotides: TGCAGCGCCGAGACAGGGAGGAACACTGAAGCTTTCTTT. The chain combines TRBV29-1 with TRBJ1-1, with TRBD1 identical over 7 bases. CDR1 and CDR2 from the germline V gene are SQVTM and ANQGSEA. The CDR3 has 13 amino acids. The trim removed 7 bases at V and 1 base at J, leaving 6 bases unmatched.